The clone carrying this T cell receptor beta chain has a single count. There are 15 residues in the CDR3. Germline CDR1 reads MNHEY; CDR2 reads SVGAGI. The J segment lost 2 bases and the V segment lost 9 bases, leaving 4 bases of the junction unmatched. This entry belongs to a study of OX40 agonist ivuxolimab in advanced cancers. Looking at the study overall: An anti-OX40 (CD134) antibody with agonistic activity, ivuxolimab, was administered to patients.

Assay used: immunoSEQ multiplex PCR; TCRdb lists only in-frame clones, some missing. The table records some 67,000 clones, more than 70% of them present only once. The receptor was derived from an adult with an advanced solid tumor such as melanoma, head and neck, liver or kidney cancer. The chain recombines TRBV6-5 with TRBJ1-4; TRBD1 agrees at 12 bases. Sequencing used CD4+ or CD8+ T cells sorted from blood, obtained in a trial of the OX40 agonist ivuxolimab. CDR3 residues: CASGTGGFTNEKLFF. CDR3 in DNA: TGTGCCAGTGGGACAGGGGGCTTTACTAATGAAAAACTGTTTTTT.